This T cell receptor (beta chain) is drawn from a study of tumor and adjacent non-tumor tissue in lung cancer. General observations from the study: TCR diversity was significantly greater in tumor than normal lung tissue.

TCRbeta libraries were built with three rounds of nested PCR, modified from ARM-PCR. Each CDR3 protein is one row after TCRdb ran MiXCR on the multiplex PCR reads. The sample has 110,000 or so distinct CDR3 sequences; roughly 74% are singletons. Comment on this clonotype: Its antigen is currently unknown. The junction departs from the called germline gene at one end, perhaps through a read error.

Germline CDR1 and CDR2: SGHNT and YENEEA. The CDR3 runs to 17 residues. The template was RNA from unsorted bulk tissue. The source is a woman aged 60-75 years with non-small cell lung cancer. The sample comprised lung tumor tissue. The chain has TRBV11-3 and TRBJ2-3; D may be TRBD1 (5 bases). The CDR3 nucleotides are TGTGCCAGCAGCCCCGACTGGACGCGCTATAGCACAGGTACGCAGTATTTT. This encodes CASSPDWTRYSTGTQYF.